The present T cell receptor (beta chain) was sequenced within a study of post-analysis software for immune sequencing data. Prepared libraries of TCR beta cDNA carried unique molecular identifiers. TCRdb analysed the PCR reads with MiXCR anew, one entry per CDR3 protein. The sample gives about 820,000 distinct CDR3 sequences, approximately 57% of which show up once; approximately 4.5% is in the top ten. Concerning this clonotype itself: Its antigen is undetermined.

The study, taken as a whole, reports: When patients were compared with controls, a handful of TRBV segments were more frequent, TRBV5-6, TRBV5-1 and TRBV20-1 among them.

The CDR3 consists of 16 residues. CDR1 and CDR2 from the germline V gene are SGHRS and YFSETQ. The chain couples TRBV5-1 to TRBJ2-5; possible D gene TRBD2, 6 bases. The J call may be faulty, since TRBJ2-7 better matches the DNA end. The sequencing input was blood. The sequence was obtained from a girl aged 5-17 years with multiple sclerosis. The CDR3 DNA is TGCGCCAGCAGCTTGGGGCGACTAGGCTTCTCCTACGAGCAGTACTTC. Amino acid sequence: CASSLGRLGFSYEQYF.